The sequence of this TCR beta chain was determined in a study of T cells in Graves' hyperthyroidism and ophthalmopathy. Amplification targeted TCR beta CDR3 regions from RNA transcripts. A set of HTBI primers served as the primers for a first-round RT-PCR of the TCR CDR3. TCRdb analysed the multiplex PCR reads with MiXCR anew, one entry per CDR3 protein. The sample lists roughly 650,000 distinct CDR3 sequences; approximately 15% were seen once. Germline assignment: CDR1 MNHNY and CDR2 SVGAGI (reference sequence). This CDR3 has 16 amino acids. The V and J ends lost 2 bases and 4 bases, in that order; junction bases with no gene match: 10.

V usage is TRBV6-6 and J usage is TRBJ1-1, with 7 bases matching TRBD1. Material for sequencing was blood. This receptor was obtained from a woman between 35 and 50 years old with Graves' ophthalmopathy. The CDR3 DNA follows: TGTGCCAGCAGTTACCGAGGGGGCCCCGGGGGCACTGAAGCTTTCTTT. Its translation: CASSYRGGPGGTEAFF.